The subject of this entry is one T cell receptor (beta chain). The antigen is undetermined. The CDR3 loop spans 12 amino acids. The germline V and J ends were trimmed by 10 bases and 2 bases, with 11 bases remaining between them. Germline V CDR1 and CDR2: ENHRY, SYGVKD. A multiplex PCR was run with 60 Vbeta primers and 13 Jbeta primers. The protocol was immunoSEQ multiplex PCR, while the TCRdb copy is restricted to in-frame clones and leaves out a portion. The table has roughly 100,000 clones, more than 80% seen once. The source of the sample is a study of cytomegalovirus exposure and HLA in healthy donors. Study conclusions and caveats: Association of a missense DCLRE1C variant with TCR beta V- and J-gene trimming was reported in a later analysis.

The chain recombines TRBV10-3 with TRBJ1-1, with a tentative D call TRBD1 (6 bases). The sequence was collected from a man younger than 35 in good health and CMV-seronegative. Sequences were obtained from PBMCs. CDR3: CATLGGNTEAFF. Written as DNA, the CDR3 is TGTGCCACCCTTGGGGGCAACACTGAAGCTTTCTTT.